The 28 T cell receptor beta chains below were found in one sample sequenced in a study of blood T cells in healthy people across ages. For the second PCR, which ran for roughly 6 to 12 cycles, a sample-barcoded 5' primer and a J-beta primer mix were used. MiXCR, run by TCRdb on the 5' RACE reads, gives a single entry per CDR3 protein. The table shows approximately 600,000 distinct CDR3 sequences, with 58% occurring only once. The specimen was blood. The receptors were sampled from a man aged 55 to 70 in good health.

The chain couples TRBV20-1 to TRBJ2-1, with no clear D. The germline V gene encodes CDR1 DFQATT and CDR2 SNEGSKA (reference sequence). The V end lost 0 bases, the J end lost 12 bases, and 9 bases lay between the germline ends. This CDR3 is 11 amino acids long. CDR3 protein: CSARDLRMQFF. DNA for the CDR3: TGCAGTGCTAGAGATCTCAGGATGCAGTTCTTC.

This clonotype was detected a few times. This sequence joins TRBV7-8 and TRBJ2-5; D perhaps matches TRBD1 (6 bases). The germline V gene encodes CDR1 SGHVS and CDR2 FQNEAQ. The CDR3 is 17 amino acids. V was shortened by 0 bases and J by 5 bases, with 19 bases between the two germline ends. The CDR3, as DNA: TGTGCCAGCAGCTTAGCGCCGCAGGGGTATTCTGCGGAGACCCAGTACTTC. As protein: CASSLAPQGYSAETQYF.

This clonotype has more than one count but fewer than ten. The chain combines TRBV7-9 with TRBJ2-7, with 8 bases lining up with TRBD1. J lost 0 bases, V lost 3 bases, and 7 bases had no gene match. Germline-derived CDR1 and CDR2 are SEHNR and FQNEAQ (reference sequence). This CDR3 region has 16 residues. The CDR3 DNA sequence: TGTGCCAGCAGCTTGGTTCGGACAGGGTCCTCCTACGAGCAGTACTTC. Translated, it gives CASSLVRTGSSYEQYF.

This clonotype was detected a few times. The gene calls are TRBV20-1 and TRBJ2-1; D may be TRBD2 (7 bases). The CDR3 spans 13 residues. Germline-derived CDR1 and CDR2 are DFQATT and SNEGSKA (reference sequence). V was trimmed by 6 bases and J by 7 bases, leaving 16 bases between them. The CDR3 DNA reads as TGCAGTGCGCACCGGGGGGCGGGGAATGAGCAGTTCTTC. This encodes CSAHRGAGNEQFF.

This clonotype was seen a single time. Relative to the germline gene, one junction end is altered; a read error may explain this. V gene TRBV15 combines with J gene TRBJ2-3, with TRBD1 identical over 8 bases. Germline CDR1 reads LNHNV; CDR2 reads YYDKDF (reference sequence). The CDR3 has 16 amino acids. The DNA of the CDR3 is TGTGCCACCAGCAGAAAATCCGGGACAGGCTCCGATACGCAGAATTTT. This gives the protein CATSRKSGTGSDTQNF.

The CDR3 region has the DNA TGTGCCAGCAGCTTAGGGGGGACACTATACAATGAGCAGTTCTTC. Translated: CASSLGGTLYNEQFF. This rearrangement joins TRBV7-9 to TRBJ2-1; tentative D call: TRBD1 (6 bases). The CDR3 sequence is 15 residues long. Trimming took off 1 base at V and 4 bases at J, with 11 bases between the two ends. Germline V CDR1 and CDR2: SEHNR, FQNEAQ (reference sequence).

Details on this clonotype: A read error may produce the germline difference seen at one junction end. The V call is TRBV4-1, the J call TRBJ2-5; maybe TRBD2 (7 bases). The CDR3 sequence is 16 residues long. Germline CDR1 is MGHRA and CDR2 is YSYEKL. The CDR3 nucleotides read TGCGCCGGCAGCCTCGGGACGGGGGGCCTGGAAGAGACCCAGTACTTC. This translates into CAGSLGTGGLEETQYF.

This clonotype has more than one count but fewer than ten. The chain is built from TRBV4-1 and TRBJ1-5; the D gene is possibly TRBD1 (5 bases). Trimming pared 0 bases from V and 2 bases from J, leaving 8 bases between. This CDR3 spans 15 amino acids. In germline, CDR1 is MGHRA, CDR2 YSYEKL. This chain's CDR3 is CASSQDIGGNQPQHF. The CDR3 DNA sequence: TGCGCCAGCAGCCAAGATATAGGGGGCAATCAGCCCCAGCATTTT.

J is TRBJ1-2 and V is TRBV12-3 or TRBV12-4; tentative D call: TRBD1 (6 bases). This CDR3 has 14 amino acids. V shed 1 base and J shed 4 bases, with 10 bases lying between them. The CDR3 nucleotides read TGTGCCAGCAGTTTAGTGGGGGCACTCTATGGCTACACCTTC. This sequence encodes CASSLVGALYGYTF.

This chain joins TRBV6-2 or TRBV6-3 and TRBJ2-7; D remains ambiguous. CDR1 and CDR2 from the germline V gene are MNHEY and SVGEGT. V dropped 6 bases and J dropped 2 bases, with 14 bases sitting between them. The CDR3 totals 14 residues. The DNA of the CDR3 is TGTGCCAGCAGGGCACAGAGGCTCACCTACGAGCAGTACTTC. Its protein product is CASRAQRLTYEQYF.

The V gene is TRBV4-2, the J gene TRBJ1-1; D unresolved. The CDR3 is 15 residues long. Trimming stripped 4 bases from V and 1 base from J, with 13 bases between. The germline V gene encodes CDR1 LGHNA and CDR2 YNFKEQ. The CDR3 reads CASSREIRGNTEAFF. CDR3 bases: TGTGCCAGCAGCCGAGAAATTCGGGGGAACACTGAAGCTTTCTTT.

This clonotype has only a few counts. The CDR3 loop is CSERLAGNYNEQFF. CDR3 nucleotides: TGCAGCGAACGACTAGCGGGAAACTACAATGAGCAGTTCTTC. This chain joins TRBV29-1 and TRBJ2-1; TRBD2 matches 11 bases. Germline assignment: CDR1 SQVTM and CDR2 ANQGSEA. Unmatched junction bases numbered 5, after V lost 7 bases and J lost 3 bases. The CDR3 has 14 residues.

This clonotype appeared once. This sequence joins TRBV5-1 and TRBJ2-7, with TRBD1 matching over 11 bases. This CDR3 has 13 residues. Germline CDR1 reads SGHRS; CDR2 reads YFSETQ. J gave up 7 bases and V 4 bases, and 4 bases lay outside the gene matches. CDR3 sequence (DNA): TGCGCCAGCAGCACGGGACAGGGGGGTGAGCAGTACTTC. Encoded protein: CASSTGQGGEQYF.

V and J are TRBV7-8 and TRBJ2-1; 8 nucleotides align to TRBD2. Germline lookup yields CDR1 SGHVS and CDR2 FQNEAQ. The CDR3 consists of 16 residues. With V trimmed by 2 bases and J by 0 bases, 3 bases remained unmatched. As DNA, the CDR3 is TGTGCCAGCAGCTTACTCGGGGGGGGCTCCTACAATGAGCAGTTCTTC. It specifies CASSLLGGGSYNEQFF.

The chain recombines TRBV3-1 with TRBJ2-3; TRBD1 might be the D (5 bases). Germline V gene lookup returns CDR1 LGHDT and CDR2 YNNKEL (reference sequence). Trimming took 0 bases from V and 1 from J, leaving 11 bases between them. The CDR3 runs 16 residues. The CDR3 sequence is CASSQELGRGTDTQYF. The CDR3 DNA sequence: TGTGCCAGCAGCCAAGAATTGGGCAGGGGCACAGATACGCAGTATTTT.

There are a few counts of this clonotype. The chain couples TRBV20-1 to TRBJ2-4, with D possibly matching TRBD1 (6 bases). The CDR3 is made up of 15 amino acids. CDR1 is DFQATT, CDR2 SNEGSKA, per germline (reference sequence). V lost 6 bases and J 0 bases, leaving 15 bases between the germline ends. CDR3: CSALDRILAKNIQYF. The CDR3 DNA is TGCAGTGCCCTCGACAGGATTCTAGCCAAAAACATTCAGTACTTC.

V gene TRBV29-1 combines with J gene TRBJ2-7, with TRBD2 matching 11 bases. Germline lookup yields CDR1 SQVTM and CDR2 ANQGSEA. This CDR3 contains 14 residues. After removal of 6 bases from V and 2 bases from J, the junction contained 6 bases not matched to a gene. CDR3 sequence (DNA): TGCAGCGTAAAGACTAGCGGGGTTACCTACGAGCAGTACTTC. This translates into CSVKTSGVTYEQYF.

This chain uses TRBV2 with TRBJ1-1, with 10 positions matching TRBD1. J was trimmed by 1 base and V by 10 bases; bases with no gene match: 3. The germline V gene has CDR1 SNHLY and CDR2 FYNNEI. There are 13 residues in the CDR3. CDR3 nucleotides: TGTGCCAACAGACAGGGGGCGAACACTGAAGCTTTCTTT. Its protein is CANRQGANTEAFF.

This clonotype appeared once. The V call is TRBV20-1, the J call TRBJ1-6, with D unresolved. CDR1 is DFQATT, CDR2 SNEGSKA, per germline (reference sequence). The germline V and J ends were trimmed by 4 bases and 0 bases, with 19 bases remaining between them. The CDR3 covers 18 residues. The chain's CDR3 is CSATEPGPKSSYNSPLHF. The CDR3 DNA is TGCAGTGCTACGGAACCTGGACCGAAGAGCTCCTATAATTCACCCCTCCACTTT.

This clonotype was seen repeatedly, ten times or more. This chain uses TRBV5-1 with TRBJ2-5; D may be TRBD1 (5 bases). The CDR3 consists of 14 residues. Germline V gives CDR1 SGHRS, CDR2 YFSETQ. The V end lost 0 bases, the J end lost 1 base, and 7 bases lay between the germline ends. CDR3 nucleotide sequence: TGCGCCAGCAGCTTGGGGACAACCCAAGAGACCCAGTACTTC. Amino acid sequence: CASSLGTTQETQYF.

The chain combines TRBV29-1 with TRBJ2-5, with D uncertain. The V and J ends lost 3 bases and 7 bases respectively, with 15 bases between them. The V gene's germline CDR1 is SQVTM and CDR2 ANQGSEA. The CDR3 has 13 residues. The CDR3 loop is CSVEKTASGTQYF. CDR3 bases: TGCAGCGTTGAGAAGACGGCCTCGGGGACCCAGTACTTC.

V and J are TRBV5-1 and TRBJ2-6; a weak D match, TRBD2 (5 bases). The CDR3 contains 16 residues. Deletions cut 1 base from V and 0 bases from J, with 8 bases between. CDR1 is SGHRS, CDR2 YFSETQ, per germline. The CDR3 nucleotides are TGCGCCAGCAGCTTGTGGGGAGCCTCTGGGGCCAACGTCCTGACTTTC. This sequence encodes CASSLWGASGANVLTF.

The rearrangement joins TRBV20-1 to TRBJ2-5; tentatively, D is TRBD2 (6 bases). Germline values: CDR1 DFQATT, CDR2 SNEGSKA (reference sequence). V lost 6 bases, J lost 5 bases, and 16 bases lay in between. The CDR3 is made up of 13 amino acids. The DNA for the CDR3 is TGCAGTGCAGCCGATGGGAGGCAGGAGACCCAGTACTTC. Encoded protein: CSAADGRQETQYF.

This clonotype was seen only a few times. V gene TRBV20-1 combines with J gene TRBJ2-7; tentatively, D is TRBD1 or TRBD2 (5 bases each). Germline CDR1 DFQATT, CDR2 SNEGSKA (reference sequence). The CDR3 is 14 amino acids. Trimming removed 0 bases from V and 0 bases from J, with 9 bases in between. CDR3 bases: TGCAGTGCTAGAGATGCAGGGAGCTCCTACGAGCAGTACTTC. This gives the protein CSARDAGSSYEQYF.

The chain couples TRBV28 to TRBJ2-1; TRBD1 agrees at 7 bases. Matching the DNA end better, TRBJ2-7 makes the J call doubtful. The CDR3 totals 16 residues. CDR1 is MDHEN, CDR2 SYDVKM, per germline. Here the CDR3 reads CASTLYGTAGYNEQYF. CDR3 DNA sequence: TGTGCCAGCACCCTATACGGGACAGCAGGCTACAATGAGCAGTACTTC.

This clonotype was detected only a few times. This rearrangement joins TRBV12-3 or TRBV12-4 to TRBJ2-5, with D hard to call. Trimming took off 6 bases at V and 7 bases at J, with 18 bases between the two ends. The CDR3 covers 14 residues. CDR3 region: CASSPSKAAVTQYF. As DNA, the CDR3 is TGTGCCAGCAGCCCTTCGAAAGCTGCCGTGACCCAGTACTTC.

This clonotype was seen repeatedly, ten times or more. This sequence joins TRBV7-9 and TRBJ2-3; D may correspond to TRBD1 or TRBD2 (5 bases each). CDR1 and CDR2 (germline): SEHNR, FQNEAQ (reference sequence). Trimming took 5 bases from V and 9 from J, leaving 21 bases between them. There are 15 residues in the CDR3. The CDR3 DNA reads TGTGCCAGCAGCCCGGGGCCTGAGGGGAGCCTCACGCAGTATTTT. The encoded protein is CASSPGPEGSLTQYF. The full variable domain, in which reference TRBV7-9 and TRBJ2-3 provide the parts outside the CDR3, is DTGVSQNPRHKITKRGQNVTFRCDPISEHNRLYWYRQTLGQGPEFLTYFQNEAQLEKSRLLSDRFSAERPKGSFSTLEIQRTEQGDSAMYLCASSPGPEGSLTQYFGPGTRLTVL.

This clonotype occurred a few times. This rearrangement joins TRBV25-1 to TRBJ1-2; D is undetermined. CDR3 size: 11 residues. V shed 7 bases and J shed 5 bases, with 8 bases lying between them. Germline V gene data show CDR1 as MGHDK and CDR2 as SYGVNS. CDR3 residues: CASTSGYGYTF. As DNA, the CDR3 is TGTGCCAGCACTTCAGGATATGGCTACACCTTC.